The rows below give T cell receptor beta chains drawn from one sample of a study of beta chain features in type 1 diabetes. TCRdb's copy holds only in-frame clones and misses some; the assay was immunoSEQ multiplex PCR. This table holds around 300,000 clones, about 11% found once. Sequencing used naive CD4+ T cells from blood. These receptors were collected from a woman aged 25 to 45 in good health. CDR3s include the opening cysteine and the closing phenylalanine or tryptophan. Each record gives: D gene, V gene, J gene, clone size, CDR3 protein, CDR3 DNA. A D gene is named only where the DNA matches it firmly. Clone size is not always given. Where it is, it says once, few, many or a class for expanded clones.

>NA|TRBV7-2|TRBJ2-1|NA
CASSLGLEDINEQFF
TGTGCCAGCAGCTTAGGACTAGAGGATATCAATGAGCAGTTCTTC
>NA|TRBV7-3|TRBJ1-2|few
CASSPVNGYTF
TGTGCCAGCAGCCCGGTGAATGGCTACACCTTC
>NA|TRBV28|TRBJ1-2|NA
CASSFRLNYGYTF
TGTGCCAGCAGTTTTCGACTAAACTATGGCTACACCTTC
>TRBD2|TRBV30|TRBJ2-1|few
CAWRSGTSTYNEQFF
TGTGCCTGGAGGTCCGGGACTAGCACCTACAATGAGCAGTTCTTC
>NA|TRBV18|TRBJ1-1|NA
CASSPREVGQGGTEAFF
TGTGCCAGCTCACCACGAGAGGTGGGCCAGGGAGGCACTGAAGCTTTCTTT
>NA|TRBV7-2|TRBJ2-7|NA
CASTQGRWDYEQYF
TGTGCCAGCACCCAGGGGCGCTGGGACTACGAGCAGTACTTC
>TRBD2|TRBV7-8|TRBJ2-1|few
CASSLARGEQFF
TGTGCCAGCAGCCTAGCGCGGGGGGAGCAGTTCTTC
>NA|TRBV7-9|TRBJ1-2|NA
CASSLPTPGYTF
TGTGCCAGCAGCTTACCGACACCTGGCTACACCTTC
>TRBD2|TRBV5-4|TRBJ2-1|few
CASSNSGTYNEQFF
TGTGCCAGCAGCAATAGCGGGACCTACAATGAGCAGTTCTTC
>NA|TRBV4-3|TRBJ2-3|NA
CASSQQVGTDTQYF
TGCGCCAGCAGCCAGCAGGTGGGCACAGATACGCAGTATTTT
>NA|TRBV30|TRBJ1-2|NA
CAWRQGGYGYTF
TGTGCCTGGAGGCAGGGTGGTTATGGCTACACCTTC
>NA|TRBV14|TRBJ2-7|few
CASSLRDSSYEQYF
TGTGCCAGCAGCCTGCGGGACTCCTCCTACGAGCAGTACTTC
>TRBD1|TRBV5-1|TRBJ2-1|few
CASSWDRALEQFF
TGCGCCAGCAGCTGGGACAGAGCGTTAGAGCAGTTCTTC
>TRBD1|TRBV7-2|TRBJ1-3|NA
CASSLRQGASGNTIYF
TGTGCCAGCAGCTTGCGACAGGGGGCCTCTGGAAACACCATATATTTT
>NA|TRBV4-1|TRBJ1-2|few
CASSQLRQAITSDGYTF
TGCGCCAGCAGCCAACTCCGACAGGCAATAACGTCCGATGGCTACACCTTC
>NA|TRBV5-4|TRBJ2-5|few
CASSLNRETQYF
TGTGCCAGCAGCTTAAACAGAGAGACCCAGTACTTC
>TRBD2|TRBV28|TRBJ2-1|NA
CASSLPGLAGVNEQFF
TGTGCCAGCAGTTTACCGGGACTAGCGGGAGTAAATGAGCAGTTCTTC
>TRBD2|TRBV19|TRBJ2-2|NA
CASSIVTTSGPGELFF
TGTGCCAGTAGTATAGTAACGACTAGCGGCCCCGGGGAGCTGTTTTTT
>NA|TRBV7-2|TRBJ2-7|NA
CASSLVSHEQYF
TGTGCCAGCAGCTTAGTATCCCACGAGCAGTACTTC
>NA|TRBV18|TRBJ1-2|NA
CASSPGEGPGGYTF
TGTGCCAGCTCACCCGGGGAAGGGCCGGGTGGCTACACCTTC
>NA|TRBV28|TRBJ2-7|NA
CAIDPGPGAYEQYF
TGTGCCATAGACCCCGGGCCAGGGGCCTACGAGCAGTACTTC
>TRBD1|TRBV4-2|TRBJ1-2|NA
CASSQDGQGGGYGYTF
TGTGCCAGCAGCCAAGATGGGCAGGGGGGCGGCTATGGCTACACCTTC
>NA|TRBV18|TRBJ2-5|few
CASSPLRAKQETQYF
TGTGCCAGCTCACCATTGCGGGCAAAACAAGAGACCCAGTACTTC
>NA|TRBV4-2|TRBJ2-3|NA
CASSPPATDTQYF
TGTGCCAGCAGCCCCCCAGCGACAGATACGCAGTATTTT
>TRBD1|TRBV7-2|TRBJ2-5|few
CASSFQGQMSQETQYF
TGTGCCAGCAGCTTCCAGGGACAGATGTCTCAAGAGACCCAGTACTTC
>TRBD2|TRBV6-5|TRBJ2-7|few
CASSYSGGSGGYEQYF
TGTGCCAGCAGTTATTCCGGGGGAAGCGGGGGATACGAGCAGTACTTC
>TRBD2|TRBV18|TRBJ2-5|few
CASSPRTSDETQYF
TGTGCCAGCTCACCGCGGACTAGCGATGAGACCCAGTACTTC
>NA|TRBV7-2|TRBJ2-1|few
CASSLWREQAEYNEQFF
TGTGCCAGCAGCTTGTGGCGGGAACAGGCCGAATACAATGAGCAGTTCTTC
>NA|TRBV10-3|TRBJ2-1|few
CAISESRESNEQFF
TGTGCCATCAGTGAGAGTCGGGAGTCCAATGAGCAGTTCTTC
>NA|TRBV4-3|TRBJ1-2|few
CASSQDLGRTGGGYTF
TGCGCCAGCAGCCAAGATCTAGGCAGGACGGGAGGTGGCTACACCTTC
>TRBD2|TRBV10-3|TRBJ2-7|few
CAIKATSVTYEQYF
TGTGCCATCAAGGCGACTAGCGTAACCTACGAGCAGTACTTC
>NA|TRBV6-6|TRBJ2-7|few
CASTTTTTYEQYF
TGTGCCAGCACCACGACTACTACCTACGAGCAGTACTTC
>NA|TRBV7-3|TRBJ1-1|NA
CASSLMGQGEAFF
TGTGCCAGCAGCTTAATGGGTCAGGGTGAAGCTTTCTTT
>NA|TRBV18|TRBJ2-1|few
CASSPPRDYNEQFF
TGTGCCAGCTCACCACCCCGGGACTACAATGAGCAGTTCTTC
>NA|TRBV2|TRBJ1-5|NA
CASREQGNQPQHF
TGTGCCAGCAGGGAACAGGGTAATCAGCCCCAGCATTTT
>TRBD1|TRBV2|TRBJ1-5|NA
CASSPTGGPTGAQHF
TGTGCCAGCAGCCCGACAGGGGGTCCTACCGGGGCCCAGCATTTT
>TRBD1|TRBV5-1|TRBJ2-2|NA
CASSYTQGAGTGELFF
TGCGCCAGCAGCTACACACAGGGGGCTGGCACCGGGGAGCTGTTTTTT
>NA|TRBV30|TRBJ1-3|NA
CAWLKQGTGNTIYF
TGTGCCTGGTTAAAACAGGGAACTGGAAACACCATATATTTT